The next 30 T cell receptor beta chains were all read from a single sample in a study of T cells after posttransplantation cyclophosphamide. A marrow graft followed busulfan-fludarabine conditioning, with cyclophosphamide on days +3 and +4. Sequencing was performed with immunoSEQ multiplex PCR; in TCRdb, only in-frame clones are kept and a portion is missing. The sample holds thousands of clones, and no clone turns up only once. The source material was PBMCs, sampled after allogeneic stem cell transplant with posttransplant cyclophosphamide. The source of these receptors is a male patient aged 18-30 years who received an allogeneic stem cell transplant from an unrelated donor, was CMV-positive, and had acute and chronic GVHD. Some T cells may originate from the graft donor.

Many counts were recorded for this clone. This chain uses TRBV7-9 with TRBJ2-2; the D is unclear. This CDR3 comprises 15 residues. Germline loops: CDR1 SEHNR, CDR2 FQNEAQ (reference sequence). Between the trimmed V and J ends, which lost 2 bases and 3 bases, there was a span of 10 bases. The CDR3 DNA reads TGTGCCAGCAGCTTACTCTTTCCGTACACCGGGGAGCTGTTTTTT. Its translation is CASSLLFPYTGELFF.

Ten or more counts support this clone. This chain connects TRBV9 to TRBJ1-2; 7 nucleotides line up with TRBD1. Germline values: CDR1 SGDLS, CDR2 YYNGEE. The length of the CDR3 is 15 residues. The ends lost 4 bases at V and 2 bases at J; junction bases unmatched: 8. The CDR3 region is CASSTRTGLNYGYTF. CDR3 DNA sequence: TGTGCCAGCAGCACCCGGACAGGCCTGAACTATGGCTACACCTTC.

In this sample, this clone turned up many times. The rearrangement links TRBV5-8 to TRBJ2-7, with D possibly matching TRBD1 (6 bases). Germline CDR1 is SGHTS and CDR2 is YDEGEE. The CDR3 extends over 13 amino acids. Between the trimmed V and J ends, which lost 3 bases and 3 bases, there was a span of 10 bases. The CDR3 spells CASSSGHLYEQYF. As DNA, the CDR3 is TGTGCCAGCAGCTCGGGACACCTCTACGAGCAGTACTTC.

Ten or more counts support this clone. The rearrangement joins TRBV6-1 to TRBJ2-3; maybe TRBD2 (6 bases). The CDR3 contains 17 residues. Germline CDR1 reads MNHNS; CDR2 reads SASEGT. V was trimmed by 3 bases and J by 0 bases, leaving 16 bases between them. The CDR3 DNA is TGTGCCAGCAGTGAGTGGATAGCGGCTGGTAGCACAGATACGCAGTATTTT. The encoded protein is CASSEWIAAGSTDTQYF.

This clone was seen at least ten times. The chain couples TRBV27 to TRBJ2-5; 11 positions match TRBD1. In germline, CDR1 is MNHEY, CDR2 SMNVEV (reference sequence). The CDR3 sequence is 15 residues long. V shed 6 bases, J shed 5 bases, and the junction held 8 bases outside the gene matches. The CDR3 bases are TGTGCCAGCAGCCTAACGGGACAGGGGGTGGAGACCCAGTACTTC. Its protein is CASSLTGQGVETQYF.

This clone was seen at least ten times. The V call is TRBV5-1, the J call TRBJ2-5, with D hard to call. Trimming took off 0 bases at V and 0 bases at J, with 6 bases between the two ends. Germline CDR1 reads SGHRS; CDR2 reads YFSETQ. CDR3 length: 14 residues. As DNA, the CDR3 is TGCGCCAGCAGCTTGGGACACAACCAAGAGACCCAGTACTTC. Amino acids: CASSLGHNQETQYF.

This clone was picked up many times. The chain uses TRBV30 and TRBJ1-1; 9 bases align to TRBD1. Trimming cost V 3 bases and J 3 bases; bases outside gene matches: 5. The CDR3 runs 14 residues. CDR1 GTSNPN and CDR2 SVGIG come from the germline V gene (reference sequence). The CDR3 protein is CAWRLGQGYTEAFF. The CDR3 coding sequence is TGTGCCTGGAGGCTGGGACAGGGTTACACTGAAGCTTTCTTT.

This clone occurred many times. CDR3 residues: CASTLRYNEQFF. In nucleotides, the CDR3 is TGTGCCAGCACCCTGCGCTACAATGAGCAGTTCTTC. The chain recombines TRBV5-6 with TRBJ2-1; D gene uncertain. The CDR3 is 12 amino acids. V lost 6 bases and J 3 bases, leaving 7 bases between the germline ends. Germline V gene lookup returns CDR1 SGHDT and CDR2 YYEEEE.

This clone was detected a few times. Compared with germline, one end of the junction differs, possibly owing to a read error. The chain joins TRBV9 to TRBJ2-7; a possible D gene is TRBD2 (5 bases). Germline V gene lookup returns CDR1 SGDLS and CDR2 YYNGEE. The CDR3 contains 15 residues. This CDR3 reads CASSVGSGVSCEQYF. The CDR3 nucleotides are TGTGCCAGCAGCGTAGGGTCCGGGGTCTCCTGCGAGCAGTACTTC.

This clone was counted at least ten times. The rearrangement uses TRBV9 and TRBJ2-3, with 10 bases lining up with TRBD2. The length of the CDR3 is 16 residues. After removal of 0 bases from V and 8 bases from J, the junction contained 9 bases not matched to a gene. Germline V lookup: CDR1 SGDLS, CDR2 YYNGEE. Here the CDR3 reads CASSVASGGAGGTQYF. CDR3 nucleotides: TGTGCCAGCAGCGTAGCCAGCGGGGGGGCTGGGGGTACGCAGTATTTT.

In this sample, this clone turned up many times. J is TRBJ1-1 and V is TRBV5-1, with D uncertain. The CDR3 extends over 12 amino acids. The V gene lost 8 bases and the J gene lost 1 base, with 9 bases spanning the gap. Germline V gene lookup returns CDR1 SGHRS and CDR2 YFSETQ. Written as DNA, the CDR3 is TGCGCCAGTCAAACAGAGAACACTGAAGCTTTCTTT. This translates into CASQTENTEAFF. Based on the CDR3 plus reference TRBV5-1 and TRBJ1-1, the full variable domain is KAGVTQTPRYLIKTRGQQVTLSCSPISGHRSVSWYQQTPGQGLQFLFEYFSETQRNKGNFPGRFSGRQFSNSRSEMNVSTLELGDSALYLCASQTENTEAFFGQGTRLTVV.

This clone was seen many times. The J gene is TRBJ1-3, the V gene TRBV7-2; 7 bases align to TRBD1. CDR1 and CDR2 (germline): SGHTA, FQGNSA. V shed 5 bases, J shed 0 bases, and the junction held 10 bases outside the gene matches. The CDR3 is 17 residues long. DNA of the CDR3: TGTGCCAGCAGCATCACGACAGGGTCGAGCTCTGGAAACACCATATATTTT. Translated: CASSITTGSSSGNTIYF.

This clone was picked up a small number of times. CDR3 in DNA: TGTGCCAGCAGTGCCTGGGGGGGCAGGGGAGATACGCAGTATTTT. It is translated as CASSAWGGRGDTQYF. The genes are TRBV25-1 and TRBJ2-3; D is possibly TRBD2 (7 bases). Trimming removed 4 bases at V and 5 bases at J, with 16 bases between. CDR1 and CDR2 (germline): MGHDK, SYGVNS. This CDR3 is 15 amino acids long.

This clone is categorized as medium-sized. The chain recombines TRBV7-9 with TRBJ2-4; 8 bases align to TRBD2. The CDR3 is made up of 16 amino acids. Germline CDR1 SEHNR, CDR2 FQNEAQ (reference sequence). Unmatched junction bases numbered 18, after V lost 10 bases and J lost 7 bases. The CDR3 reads CAIQSLNRGGVNIQYF. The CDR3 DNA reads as TGTGCCATCCAATCTTTAAATCGGGGGGGCGTCAACATTCAGTACTTC.

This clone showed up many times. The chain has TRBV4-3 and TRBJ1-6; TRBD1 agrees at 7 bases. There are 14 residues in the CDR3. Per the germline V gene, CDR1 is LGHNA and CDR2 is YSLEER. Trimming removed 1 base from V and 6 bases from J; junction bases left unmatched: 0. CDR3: CASSQGDSNSPLHF. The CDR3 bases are TGCGCCAGCAGCCAAGGGGACAGTAATTCACCCCTCCACTTT.

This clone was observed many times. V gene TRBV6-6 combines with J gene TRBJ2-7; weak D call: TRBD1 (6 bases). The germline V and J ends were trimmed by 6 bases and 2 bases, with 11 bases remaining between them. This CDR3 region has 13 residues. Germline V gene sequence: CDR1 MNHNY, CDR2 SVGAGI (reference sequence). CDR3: CASSRQVPYEQYV. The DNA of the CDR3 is TGTGCCAGCAGCCGACAGGTCCCCTACGAGCAGTACGTC.

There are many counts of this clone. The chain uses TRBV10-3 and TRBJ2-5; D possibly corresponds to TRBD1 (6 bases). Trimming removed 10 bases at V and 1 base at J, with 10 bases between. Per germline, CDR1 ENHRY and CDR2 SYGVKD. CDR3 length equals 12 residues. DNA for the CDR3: TGTGCCACCCGGGACACCCAAGAGACCCAGTACTTC. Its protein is CATRDTQETQYF.

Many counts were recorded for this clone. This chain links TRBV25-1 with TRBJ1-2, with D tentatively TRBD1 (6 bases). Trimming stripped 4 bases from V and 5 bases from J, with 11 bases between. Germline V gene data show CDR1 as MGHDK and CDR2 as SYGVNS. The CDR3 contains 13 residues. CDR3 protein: CASSVGTGYGYTF. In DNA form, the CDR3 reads TGTGCCAGCAGTGTCGGTACAGGGTATGGCTACACCTTC.

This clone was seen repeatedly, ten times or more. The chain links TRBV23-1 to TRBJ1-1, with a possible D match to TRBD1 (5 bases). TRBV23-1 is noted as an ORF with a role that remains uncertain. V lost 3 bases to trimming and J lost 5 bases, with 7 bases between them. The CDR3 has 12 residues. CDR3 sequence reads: CASSHRETEAFF. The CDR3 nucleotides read TGCGCCAGCAGTCACAGGGAAACTGAAGCTTTCTTT.

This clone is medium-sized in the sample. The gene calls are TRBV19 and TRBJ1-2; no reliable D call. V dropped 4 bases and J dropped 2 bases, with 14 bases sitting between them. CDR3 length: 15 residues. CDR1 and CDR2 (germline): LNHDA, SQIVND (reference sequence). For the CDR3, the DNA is TGTGCCAGTAGTACTACCCCGGGATTCAACTATGGCTACACCTTC. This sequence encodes CASSTTPGFNYGYTF.

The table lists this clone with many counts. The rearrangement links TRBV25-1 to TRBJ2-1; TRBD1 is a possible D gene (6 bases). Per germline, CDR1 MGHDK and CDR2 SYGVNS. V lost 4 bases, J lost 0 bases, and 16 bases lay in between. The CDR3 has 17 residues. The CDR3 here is CASSGMADRFSYNEQFF. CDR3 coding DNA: TGTGCCAGCAGTGGAATGGCGGACAGATTCTCCTACAATGAGCAGTTCTTC.

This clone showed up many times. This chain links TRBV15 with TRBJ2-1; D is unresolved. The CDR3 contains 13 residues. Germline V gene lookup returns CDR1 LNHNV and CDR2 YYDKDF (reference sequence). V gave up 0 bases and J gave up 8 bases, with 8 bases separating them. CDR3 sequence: CATSRDFSDEQFF. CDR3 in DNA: TGTGCCACCAGCAGAGATTTTTCTGATGAGCAGTTCTTC. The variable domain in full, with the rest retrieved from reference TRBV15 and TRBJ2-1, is DAMVIQNPRYQVTQFGKPVTLSCSQTLNHNVMYWYQQKSSQAPKLLFHYYDKDFNNEADTPDNFQSRRPNTSFCFLDIRSPGLGDTAMYLCATSRDFSDEQFFGPGTRLTVL.

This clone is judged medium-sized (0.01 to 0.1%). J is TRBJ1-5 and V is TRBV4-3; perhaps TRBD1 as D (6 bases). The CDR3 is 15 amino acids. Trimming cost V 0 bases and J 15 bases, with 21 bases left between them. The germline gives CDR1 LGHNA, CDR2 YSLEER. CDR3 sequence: CASSQDWGEGVLRHF. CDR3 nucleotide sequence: TGCGCCAGCAGCCAAGATTGGGGAGAGGGGGTTCTTCGGCATTTT.

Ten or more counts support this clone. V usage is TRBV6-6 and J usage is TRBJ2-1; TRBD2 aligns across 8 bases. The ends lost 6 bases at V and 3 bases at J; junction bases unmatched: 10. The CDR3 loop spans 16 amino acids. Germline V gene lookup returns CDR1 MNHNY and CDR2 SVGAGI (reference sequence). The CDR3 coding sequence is TGTGCCAGCAGCCTCAAACTAGCGGCGATCTACAATGAGCAGTTCTTC. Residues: CASSLKLAAIYNEQFF.

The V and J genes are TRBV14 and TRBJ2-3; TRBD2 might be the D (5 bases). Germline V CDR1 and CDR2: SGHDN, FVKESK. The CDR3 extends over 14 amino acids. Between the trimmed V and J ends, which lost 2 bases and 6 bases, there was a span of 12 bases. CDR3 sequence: CASSQNGIWDTQYF. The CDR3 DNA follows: TGTGCCAGCAGCCAAAACGGGATCTGGGATACGCAGTATTTT.

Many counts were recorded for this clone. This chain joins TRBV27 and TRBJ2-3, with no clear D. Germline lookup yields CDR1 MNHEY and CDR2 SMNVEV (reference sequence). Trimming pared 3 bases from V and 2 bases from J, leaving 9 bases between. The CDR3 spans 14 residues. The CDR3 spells CASSLVQNTDTQYF. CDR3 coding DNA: TGTGCCAGCAGTTTGGTACAGAACACAGATACGCAGTATTTT.

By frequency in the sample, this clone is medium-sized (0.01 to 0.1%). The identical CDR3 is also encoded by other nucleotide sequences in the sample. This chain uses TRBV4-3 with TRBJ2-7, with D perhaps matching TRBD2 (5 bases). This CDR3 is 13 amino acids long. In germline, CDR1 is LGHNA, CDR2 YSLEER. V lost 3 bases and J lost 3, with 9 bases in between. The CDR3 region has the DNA TGCGCCAGCAGCCAGCGGAGGTACTACGAGCAGTACTTC. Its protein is CASSQRRYYEQYF.

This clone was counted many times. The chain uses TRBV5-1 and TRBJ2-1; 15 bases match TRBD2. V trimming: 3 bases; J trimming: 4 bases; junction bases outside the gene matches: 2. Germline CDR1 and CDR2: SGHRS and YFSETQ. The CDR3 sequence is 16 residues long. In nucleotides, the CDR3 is TGCGCCAGCAGCTGGGGACTAGCGGGGGGTTACAATGAGCAGTTCTTC. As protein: CASSWGLAGGYNEQFF.

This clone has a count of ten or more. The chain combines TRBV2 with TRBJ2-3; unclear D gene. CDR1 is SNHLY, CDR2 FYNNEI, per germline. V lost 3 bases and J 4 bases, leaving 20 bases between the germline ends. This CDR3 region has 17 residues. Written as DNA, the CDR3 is TGTGCCAGCAGTGACGAGCCGGAGTTACCCGGCCCAGATACGCAGTATTTT. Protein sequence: CASSDEPELPGPDTQYF.

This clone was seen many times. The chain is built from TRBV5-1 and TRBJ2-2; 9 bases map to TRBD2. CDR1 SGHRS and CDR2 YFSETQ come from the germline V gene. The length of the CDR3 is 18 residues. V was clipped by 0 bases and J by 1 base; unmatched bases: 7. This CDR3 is CASSLDLRGGGNTGELFF. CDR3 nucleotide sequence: TGCGCCAGCAGCTTGGACCTTCGCGGGGGGGGGAACACCGGGGAGCTGTTTTTT. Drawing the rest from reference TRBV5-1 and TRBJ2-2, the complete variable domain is KAGVTQTPRYLIKTRGQQVTLSCSPISGHRSVSWYQQTPGQGLQFLFEYFSETQRNKGNFPGRFSGRQFSNSRSEMNVSTLELGDSALYLCASSLDLRGGGNTGELFFGEGSRLTVL.